The rows below give T cell receptor beta chains drawn from one sample of a study of blood T cell repertoires in COVID-19. Clones were sequenced by immunoSEQ multiplex PCR, and TCRdb holds only the in-frame ones, with some missing. Of under 250,000 clones in the sample, 80% to 90% were seen once. Sequences were obtained from peripheral blood. The receptor source for this set is a human donor in a cohort sampled during active COVID-19. CDR3s include the opening cysteine and the closing phenylalanine or tryptophan. A D gene is named only where the DNA matches it firmly. Part of the rows lack a size; the others show once, few, many or a class for expanded clones.

v_gene: TRBV5-1
d_gene: NA
abundance: NA
j_gene: TRBJ2-1
CDR3nt: TGCGCCAGCAGGGCCGGGACTGTAGATTGGGAGCAGTTCTTC
CDR3aa: CASRAGTVDWEQFF

v_gene: TRBV13
d_gene: NA
abundance: NA
j_gene: TRBJ2-7
CDR3nt: TGTGCCAGCAGCCTGGGACTCAACTACGAGCAGTACTTC
CDR3aa: CASSLGLNYEQYF

v_gene: TRBV10-3
d_gene: TRBD2
abundance: once
j_gene: TRBJ2-7
CDR3nt: TGTGCCATCACCGATAGGACTAGCTCCGTCTACGAGCAGTACTTC
CDR3aa: CAITDRTSSVYEQYF

v_gene: TRBV15
d_gene: NA
abundance: NA
j_gene: TRBJ2-7
CDR3nt: TGTGCCACCAGCAGAGGCGGGACTGGAGGCTACGAGCAGTACTTC
CDR3aa: CATSRGGTGGYEQYF

v_gene: TRBV19
d_gene: TRBD1
abundance: NA
j_gene: TRBJ1-2
CDR3nt: TGTGCCAGTAGTCCCGGACAGGGCCAGGCTAACTATGGCTACACCTTC
CDR3aa: CASSPGQGQANYGYTF

v_gene: TRBV6-5
d_gene: TRBD1
abundance: NA
j_gene: TRBJ2-7
CDR3nt: TGTGCCAGCAGTAGCCGGGACAGGGTCGAGCAGTACTTC
CDR3aa: CASSSRDRVEQYF

v_gene: TRBV7-9
d_gene: NA
abundance: NA
j_gene: TRBJ2-3
CDR3nt: TGTGCCAGCAGCTCTGGCAGGGGGGCAGATACGCAGTATTTT
CDR3aa: CASSSGRGADTQYF

v_gene: TRBV2
d_gene: TRBD2
abundance: once
j_gene: TRBJ2-7
CDR3nt: TGTGCCAGCAGCGCGTTACGGGAGGGCGAGCAGTACTTC
CDR3aa: CASSALREGEQYF

v_gene: TRBV12-3/TRBV12-4
d_gene: TRBD1
abundance: NA
j_gene: TRBJ2-7
CDR3nt: TGTGCCAGCAGACGACAGGGGGCTTACGAGCAGTACTTC
CDR3aa: CASRRQGAYEQYF

v_gene: TRBV28
d_gene: TRBD1
abundance: once
j_gene: TRBJ1-5
CDR3nt: TGTGCCAGCACCCCGACAGGGAACAGCAATCAGCCCCAGCATTTT
CDR3aa: CASTPTGNSNQPQHF

v_gene: TRBV5-6
d_gene: TRBD2
abundance: once
j_gene: TRBJ2-3
CDR3nt: TGTGCCAGCAGCCTGGGGACTAGCGGGATAAGCACAGATACGCAGTATTTT
CDR3aa: CASSLGTSGISTDTQYF

v_gene: TRBV18
d_gene: TRBD1
abundance: medium-sized
j_gene: TRBJ2-7
CDR3nt: TGTGCCAGCTCACAAGACAGGGGGAAGTACGAGCAGTACTTC
CDR3aa: CASSQDRGKYEQYF

v_gene: TRBV12-3/TRBV12-4
d_gene: NA
abundance: NA
j_gene: TRBJ2-7
CDR3nt: TGTGCCAGCAGTCCAGGGAGGTGGGACGAGCAGTACTTC
CDR3aa: CASSPGRWDEQYF

v_gene: TRBV24-1
d_gene: TRBD2
abundance: NA
j_gene: TRBJ2-3
CDR3nt: TGTGCCACCAGTGATTTACCGACTAGCGGAGATACGCAGTATTTT
CDR3aa: CATSDLPTSGDTQYF

v_gene: TRBV19
d_gene: NA
abundance: NA
j_gene: TRBJ1-5
CDR3nt: TGTGCCAGTAGCGCAGGTCTGAGCAATCAGCCCCAGCATTTT
CDR3aa: CASSAGLSNQPQHF

v_gene: TRBV5-1
d_gene: NA
abundance: NA
j_gene: TRBJ2-7
CDR3nt: TGCGCCAGCAGCCCGACGGGAGAGTACGAGCAGTACTTC
CDR3aa: CASSPTGEYEQYF

v_gene: TRBV3-1/TRBV3-2
d_gene: NA
abundance: NA
j_gene: TRBJ2-7
CDR3nt: TGTGCCAGCAGCCAAACGACGTTTAGGGAGAGGTTCTACGAGCAGTACTTC
CDR3aa: CASSQTTFRERFYEQYF

v_gene: TRBV5-1
d_gene: TRBD1
abundance: few
j_gene: TRBJ2-7
CDR3nt: TGCGCCAGCAGCTTGCGAACCGCGGGACAGGGCTACGAGCAGTACTTC
CDR3aa: CASSLRTAGQGYEQYF

v_gene: TRBV12-3/TRBV12-4
d_gene: NA
abundance: NA
j_gene: TRBJ1-1
CDR3nt: TGTGCCAGCAGGGGACACCCGAACACTGAAGCTTTCTTT
CDR3aa: CASRGHPNTEAFF

v_gene: TRBV5-1
d_gene: NA
abundance: NA
j_gene: TRBJ2-7
CDR3nt: TGCGCCAGCAGCTGGAACCGGGACACGACCTACGAGCAGTACTTC
CDR3aa: CASSWNRDTTYEQYF

v_gene: TRBV7-9
d_gene: TRBD1
abundance: NA
j_gene: TRBJ2-4
CDR3nt: TGTGCCAGCAGCGCGGACAGGTCAGATAGCCAGAAAAACATTCAGTACTTC
CDR3aa: CASSADRSDSQKNIQYF

v_gene: TRBV2
d_gene: TRBD1
abundance: NA
j_gene: TRBJ1-4
CDR3nt: TGTGCCAGCACTATAAATTCGGGACAGCCTGAAAAACTGTTTTTT
CDR3aa: CASTINSGQPEKLFF

v_gene: TRBV14
d_gene: TRBD1
abundance: NA
j_gene: TRBJ1-2
CDR3nt: TGTGCCAGCAGCCAGGACAGGGGGCTTGGCTACACCTTC
CDR3aa: CASSQDRGLGYTF

v_gene: TRBV28
d_gene: TRBD1
abundance: NA
j_gene: TRBJ2-7
CDR3nt: TGTGCCAGCAGTCCTGGGACAGGCTACGAGCAGTACTTC
CDR3aa: CASSPGTGYEQYF

v_gene: TRBV5-1
d_gene: NA
abundance: NA
j_gene: TRBJ1-6
CDR3nt: TGCGCCAGCAGCCCAAACAGTCACTATAATTCACCCCTCCACTTT
CDR3aa: CASSPNSHYNSPLHF

v_gene: TRBV12-3/TRBV12-4
d_gene: NA
abundance: NA
j_gene: TRBJ1-5
CDR3nt: TGTGCCAGCAGTTTAGGACAGTCCCAGCATTTT
CDR3aa: CASSLGQSQHF

v_gene: TRBV28
d_gene: TRBD2
abundance: NA
j_gene: TRBJ2-7
CDR3nt: TGTGCCAGCAGTTCGGGACTAGCGAAGAGCTCCTACGAGCAGTACTTC
CDR3aa: CASSSGLAKSSYEQYF

v_gene: TRBV2
d_gene: NA
abundance: NA
j_gene: TRBJ2-3
CDR3nt: TGTGCCAGCAACCGTCAGGGGACCTTCACAGATACGCAGTATTTT
CDR3aa: CASNRQGTFTDTQYF

v_gene: TRBV15
d_gene: NA
abundance: NA
j_gene: TRBJ2-3
CDR3nt: TGTGCCACCAGCAGAGATCCCGCGGGATACACAGATACGCAGTATTTT
CDR3aa: CATSRDPAGYTDTQYF

v_gene: TRBV30
d_gene: NA
abundance: once
j_gene: TRBJ1-4
CDR3nt: TGTGCCTGGACCGGGTTTGATAATGAAAAACTGTTTTTT
CDR3aa: CAWTGFDNEKLFF

v_gene: TRBV28
d_gene: NA
abundance: NA
j_gene: TRBJ2-3
CDR3nt: TGTGCCAGCAGTTTACTAGCGTCTAGCACAGATACGCAGTATTTT
CDR3aa: CASSLLASSTDTQYF

v_gene: TRBV27
d_gene: NA
abundance: NA
j_gene: TRBJ2-1
CDR3nt: TGTGCCAGCAGTTTTCAGGGGACCCACAATGAGCAGTTCTTC
CDR3aa: CASSFQGTHNEQFF

v_gene: TRBV28
d_gene: NA
abundance: NA
j_gene: TRBJ2-7
CDR3nt: TGTGCCAGCAGTTGGAGTTCCGAGCAGTACTTC
CDR3aa: CASSWSSEQYF

v_gene: TRBV5-1
d_gene: NA
abundance: NA
j_gene: TRBJ2-3
CDR3nt: TGCGCCAGCAGCCCCTCGACTGTTACAGATACGCAGTATTTT
CDR3aa: CASSPSTVTDTQYF

v_gene: TRBV5-4
d_gene: TRBD1
abundance: NA
j_gene: TRBJ1-1
CDR3nt: TGTGCCAGCAGCTTGGATGACAGGGCCACTGAAGCTTTCTTT
CDR3aa: CASSLDDRATEAFF

v_gene: TRBV11-2
d_gene: NA
abundance: once
j_gene: TRBJ2-1
CDR3nt: TGTGCCAGCAAAGGTCCAACGGGAGTGAATAATGAGCAGTTCTTC
CDR3aa: CASKGPTGVNNEQFF

v_gene: TRBV18
d_gene: TRBD1
abundance: NA
j_gene: TRBJ1-5
CDR3nt: TGTGCCAGCTGGACAGGGGATAGCAATCAGCCCCAGCATTTT
CDR3aa: CASWTGDSNQPQHF